This T cell receptor beta chain was identified in a study of beta chain features in type 1 diabetes. Study summary: Across all samples, about 100,000,000 sorted cells were examined. The study, taken as a whole, reports: Shortening of TCRB CDR3s, moderate but significant, appeared in all four CD4+ subsets of Type 1 diabetes patients.

Expressed TCRB transcripts were sequenced after all isolated RNA was converted to cDNA. The protocol was immunoSEQ multiplex PCR, while the TCRdb copy is restricted to in-frame clones and leaves out a portion. The sample holds about 640,000 clones; around 11% are singletons and the top ten take around 0.12%. A CD45RO/CCR7/CD25/CD127/CD95/CD27 panel sorted naive, central memory, regulatory and stem cell-like memory CD4+ cells. A few counts support this clone. As yet, its antigen is unknown. CDR3 length: 17 amino acids. V dropped 2 bases and J dropped 7; count of bases not matched to a gene: 16. Germline values: CDR1 MNHNS, CDR2 SASEGT.

Sequenced material: naive CD4+ T cells from blood. The chain recombines TRBV6-1 with TRBJ1-2, with 7 bases matching TRBD1. This TCR was sampled from a man aged 30 to 39 with type 1 diabetes. CDR3 region: CASSEPRLRGHYSGYTF. Here the CDR3 DNA reads TGTGCCAGCAGTGAACCCCGTTTAAGGGGGCATTATAGTGGCTACACCTTC.